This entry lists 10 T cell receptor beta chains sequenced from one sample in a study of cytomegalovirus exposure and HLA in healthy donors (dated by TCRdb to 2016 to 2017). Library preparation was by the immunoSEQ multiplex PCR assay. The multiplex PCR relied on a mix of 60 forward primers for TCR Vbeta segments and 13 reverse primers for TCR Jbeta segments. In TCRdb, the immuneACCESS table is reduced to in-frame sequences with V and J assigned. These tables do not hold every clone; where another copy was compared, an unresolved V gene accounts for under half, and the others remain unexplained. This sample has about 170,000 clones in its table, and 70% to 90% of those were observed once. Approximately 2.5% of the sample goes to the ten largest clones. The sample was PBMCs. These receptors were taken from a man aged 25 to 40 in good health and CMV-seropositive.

The CDR3 nucleotides are TGCAGCGTTGAAGATGGGGGGTCAAAGCTGTTTTTT. It yields the protein CSVEDGGSKLFF. The chain combines TRBV29-1 with TRBJ2-2; D possibly corresponds to TRBD2 (6 bases). In germline, CDR1 is SQVTM, CDR2 ANQGSEA. The CDR3 totals 12 residues. V was shortened by 0 bases and J by 12 bases, with 11 bases between the two germline ends.

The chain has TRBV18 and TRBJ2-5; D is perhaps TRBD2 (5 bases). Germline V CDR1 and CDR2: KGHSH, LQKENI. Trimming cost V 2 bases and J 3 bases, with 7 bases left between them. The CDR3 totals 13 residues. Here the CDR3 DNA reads TGTGCCAGCTCACCAAGGGAGAAAGAGACCCAGTACTTC. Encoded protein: CASSPREKETQYF.

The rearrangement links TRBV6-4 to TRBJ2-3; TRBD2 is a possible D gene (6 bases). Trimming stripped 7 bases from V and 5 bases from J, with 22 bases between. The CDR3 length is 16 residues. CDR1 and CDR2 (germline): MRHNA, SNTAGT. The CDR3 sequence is CASTDIAVPSVDTQYF. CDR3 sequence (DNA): TGTGCCAGCACGGATATAGCGGTACCGTCGGTAGATACGCAGTATTTT.

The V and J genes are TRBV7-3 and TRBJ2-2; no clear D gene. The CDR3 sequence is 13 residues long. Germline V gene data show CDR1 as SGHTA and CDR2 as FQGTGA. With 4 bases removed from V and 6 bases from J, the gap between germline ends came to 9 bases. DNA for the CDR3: TGTGCCAGCAGCTCCGCAGGCGCCGGGGAGCTGTTTTTT. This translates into CASSSAGAGELFF.

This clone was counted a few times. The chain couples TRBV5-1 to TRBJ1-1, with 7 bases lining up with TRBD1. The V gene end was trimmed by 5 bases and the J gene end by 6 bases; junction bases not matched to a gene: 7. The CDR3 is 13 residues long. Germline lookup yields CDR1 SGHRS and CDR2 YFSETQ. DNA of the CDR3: TGCGCCAGCAGTATAAGGGGGCATGCTGAAGCTTTCTTT. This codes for CASSIRGHAEAFF.

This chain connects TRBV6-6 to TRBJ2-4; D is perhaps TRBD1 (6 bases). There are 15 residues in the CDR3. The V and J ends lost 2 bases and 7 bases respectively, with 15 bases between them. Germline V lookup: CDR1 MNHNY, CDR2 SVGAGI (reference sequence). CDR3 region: CASSYRAGVSNIQYF. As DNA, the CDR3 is TGTGCCAGCAGTTACCGGGCAGGGGTATCCAACATTCAGTACTTC.

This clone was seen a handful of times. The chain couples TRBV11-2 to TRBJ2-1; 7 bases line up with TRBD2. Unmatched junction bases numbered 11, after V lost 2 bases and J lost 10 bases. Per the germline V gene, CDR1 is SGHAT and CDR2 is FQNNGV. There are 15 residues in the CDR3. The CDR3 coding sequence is TGTGCCAGCAGCTTAAGTTCTAGCGGTACTGGAGAGCAGTTCTTC. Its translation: CASSLSSSGTGEQFF.

CDR3 residues: CASSRLASDTQYF. In nucleotides, the CDR3 is TGTGCCAGCTCCCGACTAGCTTCAGATACGCAGTATTTT. The rearrangement joins TRBV27 to TRBJ2-3; 7 bases fit TRBD2. Trimming removed 8 bases from V and 4 bases from J; junction bases left unmatched: 6. CDR1 and CDR2 (germline): MNHEY, SMNVEV (reference sequence). The CDR3 extends over 13 amino acids.

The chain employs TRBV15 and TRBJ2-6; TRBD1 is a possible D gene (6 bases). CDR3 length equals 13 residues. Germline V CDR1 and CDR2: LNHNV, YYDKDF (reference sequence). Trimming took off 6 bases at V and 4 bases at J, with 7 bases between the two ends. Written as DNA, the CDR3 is TGTGCCACCAGAGGGACAGGGGCCAACGTCCTGACTTTC. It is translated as CATRGTGANVLTF.

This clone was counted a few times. CDR3 DNA: TGTGCCAGCACCCCCAGGGGCATCCCCGAGTACGAGCAGTACTTC. Protein product: CASTPRGIPEYEQYF. The chain couples TRBV28 to TRBJ2-7; D possibly corresponds to TRBD1 (6 bases). In germline, CDR1 is MDHEN, CDR2 SYDVKM. V was trimmed by 7 bases and J by 4 bases, leaving 20 bases between them. The length of the CDR3 is 15 residues.